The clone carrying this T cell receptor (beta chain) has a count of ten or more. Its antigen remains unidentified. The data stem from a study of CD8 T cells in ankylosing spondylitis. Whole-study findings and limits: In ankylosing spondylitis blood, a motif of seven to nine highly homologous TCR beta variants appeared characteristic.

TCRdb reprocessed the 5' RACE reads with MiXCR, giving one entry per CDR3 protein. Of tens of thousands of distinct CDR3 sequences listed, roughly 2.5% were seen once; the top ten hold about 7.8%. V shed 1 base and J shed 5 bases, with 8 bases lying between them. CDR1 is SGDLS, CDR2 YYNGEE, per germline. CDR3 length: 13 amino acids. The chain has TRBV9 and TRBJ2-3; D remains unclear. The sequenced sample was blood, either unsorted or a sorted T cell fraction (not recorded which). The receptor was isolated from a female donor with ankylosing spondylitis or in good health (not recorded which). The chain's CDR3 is CASSVSPLDTQYF. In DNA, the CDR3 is TGTGCCAGCAGCGTATCTCCCCTAGATACGCAGTATTTT.